This T cell receptor beta chain was observed in a study of blood T cell repertoires in COVID-19. Study-level background: From the United States, Italy and Spain came samples of acute and convalescent COVID-19. The analysed material was cDNA or gDNA that came from T cells, B-cell-depleted T cells, or PBMCs.

This clone showed up just a few times. Per the study methods: Nucleated cell number was recorded as an estimate derived from reference gene primer amplification. TCRdb keeps only in-frame clones here, not all; method: immunoSEQ multiplex PCR. V and J calls and clone size are given by that table; D and trimming were obtained from the DNA. The data contain 450,000 to 500,000 clones, around 85% of them seen just once; the ten biggest clones take up about 3%. The V end was cut by 1 base, the J end by 0 bases, with 17 bases between. Germline values: CDR1 SGHDT, CDR2 YYEEEE. This CDR3 has 17 amino acids. The TCR sequence derives from a human donor in a cohort sampled during active COVID-19. V is TRBV5-6 and J is TRBJ2-7; D is possibly TRBD2 (6 bases). Sequencing was done on a sample of peripheral blood. For the CDR3, the DNA is TGTGCCAGCAGCTTGCAAACTAGCAGTTTAGGCTCCTACGAGCAGTACTTC. Protein sequence: CASSLQTSSLGSYEQYF.